Given below is one T cell receptor (beta chain) in context. The target of this receptor is not known. No base-level quality is on record; no much larger clone is a single base apart. The record originates from a study of siplizumab effects on memory and regulatory T cells (dated by TCRdb to about 2019). A note on the overall study: The study looked at the effect of siplizumab, an anti-CD2 antibody, on alloreactive T-cell subsets in allogeneic mixed lymphocyte reactions made from human PBMCs. Paper-wide results and their limitations: The cumulative frequency of alloreactive sequences that could be traced back to unstimulated CD4+ memory T cells was significantly reduced by siplizumab. Because sequences at frequencies below about 10^-5 were poorly captured, only a minor fraction of alloreactive clones could be mapped back to unstimulated subsets. Unstimulated naive T cells appeared to be more diverse than memory T cells, and naive cells seemed to make a substantial contribution to the alloresponse. No functional confirmation was obtained for the suppressive function of proliferating Tregs from siplizumab cultures. Of the alloreactive CD4+ clones that could be mapped, the Treg-derived share averaged roughly 69% with siplizumab compared with about 25% in control reactions. A naive or memory phenotype could not be assigned to roughly 80-97% of proliferating CD4+ or CD8+ clones.

Counted from cysteine to phenylalanine, this CDR3 has 15 amino acids. The retained sequence is limited to the CDR3, 45 bases, with the frame set at the first base. V and J are truncated by 3 bases and 4 bases respectively, leaving an intervening sequence of 15 bases. CDR1 and CDR2, per the germline V gene (reference sequence), are SEHNR and FQNEAQ. Sorted unstimulated T cells and proliferating T cells recovered from mixed lymphocyte reactions underwent TCRbeta CDR3 sequencing. Fresh whole blood from 9 to 11 HLA-typed healthy donors was used to isolate PBMCs. The method behind the library was the immunoSEQ multiplex PCR assay. Each sample had 10^5 or so TCR templates assayed by the deep sequencing platform. Genomic DNA extracted from sorted T cells was used for TCRbeta CDR3 sequencing. On the study's bioinformatics: The R programming language was used for clonal analysis of TCRbeta CDR3 data. Alloreactive CD4+ and CD8+ clones were identified by comparing unstimulated samples to CFSE-low samples taken after the reaction. Regulatory or non-regulatory origin was assigned to alloreactive CD4+ clones by matching of sequences to sorted unstimulated Treg and non-Treg repertoires. Entries here come from immuneACCESS through TCRdb and include only in-frame sequences with V and J called. Some clones fail to appear in such tables; in the studies checked, an unresolved V gene covers under half of the shortfall, and the cause of the remainder is unknown. V and J calls and clone size follow that table, whereas D and trimming were derived from the DNA. The sample table shows fewer than 120,000 clones, and around nine tenths are seen once. The ten largest clonotypes hold 1.3% of the sample.

The chain uses TRBV7-9 and TRBJ1-2; 6 matching bases give a weak D call of TRBD1. The receptor's source is a human donor in good health. Input material: CD4+ T cells sorted from blood. The bases are TGTGCCAGCAGCTTGGACGGGGGGCTCCCCTATGGCTACACCTTC. It codes for CASSLDGGLPYGYTF.